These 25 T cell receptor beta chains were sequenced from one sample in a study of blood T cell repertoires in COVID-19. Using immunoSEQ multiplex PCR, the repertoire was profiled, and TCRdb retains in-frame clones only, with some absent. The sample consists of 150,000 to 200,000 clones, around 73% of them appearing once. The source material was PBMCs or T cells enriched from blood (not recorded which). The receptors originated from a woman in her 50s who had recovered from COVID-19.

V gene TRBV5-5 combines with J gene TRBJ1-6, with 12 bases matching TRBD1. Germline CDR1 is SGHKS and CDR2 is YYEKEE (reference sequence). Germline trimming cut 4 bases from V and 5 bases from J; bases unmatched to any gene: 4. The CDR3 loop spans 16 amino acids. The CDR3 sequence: CASSAGTGGDNSPLHF. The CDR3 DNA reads TGTGCCAGCAGCGCCGGGACAGGGGGCGATAATTCACCCCTCCACTTT.

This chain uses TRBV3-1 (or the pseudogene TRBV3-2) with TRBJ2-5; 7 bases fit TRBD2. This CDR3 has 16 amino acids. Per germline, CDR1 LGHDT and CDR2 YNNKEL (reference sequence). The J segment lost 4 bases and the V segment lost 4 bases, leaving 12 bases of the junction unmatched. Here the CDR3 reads CASSPWDSGFLETQYF. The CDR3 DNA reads TGTGCCAGCAGCCCATGGGATAGCGGGTTTCTAGAGACCCAGTACTTC.

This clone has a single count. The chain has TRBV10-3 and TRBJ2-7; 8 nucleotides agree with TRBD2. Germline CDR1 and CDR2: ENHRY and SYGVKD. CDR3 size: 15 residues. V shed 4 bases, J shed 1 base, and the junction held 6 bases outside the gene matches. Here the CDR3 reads CAISVGSGVSYEQYF. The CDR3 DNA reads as TGTGCCATCAGTGTAGGTAGCGGGGTTTCCTACGAGCAGTACTTC.

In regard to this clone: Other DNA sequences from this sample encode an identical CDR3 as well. The CDR3 region is CASSLGATYEQYF. DNA for the CDR3: TGTGCCAGCAGTTTAGGCGCGACCTACGAGCAGTACTTC. The V gene is TRBV12-3 or TRBV12-4, the J gene TRBJ2-7, with D unclear. The V end was cut by 1 base, the J end by 2 bases, with 6 bases between. The CDR3 consists of 13 residues.

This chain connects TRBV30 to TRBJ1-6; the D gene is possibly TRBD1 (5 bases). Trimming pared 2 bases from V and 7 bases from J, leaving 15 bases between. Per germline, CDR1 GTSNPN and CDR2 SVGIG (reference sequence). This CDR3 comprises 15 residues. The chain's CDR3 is CAWSRGKLGNSPLHF. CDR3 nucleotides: TGTGCCTGGAGTCGGGGGAAACTTGGAAATTCACCCCTCCACTTT.

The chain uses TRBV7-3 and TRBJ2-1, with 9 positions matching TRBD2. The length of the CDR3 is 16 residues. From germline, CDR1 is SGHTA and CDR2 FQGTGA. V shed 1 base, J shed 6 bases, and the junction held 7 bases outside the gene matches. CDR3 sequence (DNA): TGTGCCAGCAGCTTAAATGGGCTAGCGGGATCCAATGAGCAGTTCTTC. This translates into CASSLNGLAGSNEQFF.

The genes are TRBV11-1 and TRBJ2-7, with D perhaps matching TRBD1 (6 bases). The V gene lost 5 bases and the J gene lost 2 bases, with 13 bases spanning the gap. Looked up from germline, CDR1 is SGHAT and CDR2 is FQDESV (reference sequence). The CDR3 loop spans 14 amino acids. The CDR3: CASSPHTGPYEQYF. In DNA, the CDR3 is TGTGCCAGCAGCCCACATACAGGGCCCTACGAGCAGTACTTC.

CDR3 region: CASSQSGQLYQPQHF. In nucleotides, the CDR3 is TGTGCCAGCAGCCAATCAGGACAGCTTTATCAGCCCCAGCATTTT. The chain carries TRBV16 and TRBJ1-5; possibly TRBD1 for D (6 bases). V dropped 0 bases and J dropped 5 bases, with 11 bases sitting between them. CDR3 length: 15 amino acids. Germline V lookup: CDR1 KGHSY, CDR2 FQNENV.

The chain's CDR3 is CASRPGLAGLKQFF. CDR3 DNA: TGTGCCAGCAGACCGGGACTAGCGGGATTGAAGCAGTTCTTC. This chain joins TRBV28 and TRBJ2-1; 13 nucleotides agree with TRBD2. The trim removed 6 bases at V and 11 bases at J, leaving 7 bases unmatched. Germline CDR1 and CDR2: MDHEN and SYDVKM. The CDR3 spans 14 residues.

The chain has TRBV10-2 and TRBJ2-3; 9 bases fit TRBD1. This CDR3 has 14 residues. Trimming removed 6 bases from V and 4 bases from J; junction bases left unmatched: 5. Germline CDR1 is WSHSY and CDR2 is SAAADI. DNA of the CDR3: TGCGCCAGCAGGACAGGGGGGGGTTCAGATACGCAGTATTTT. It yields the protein CASRTGGGSDTQYF.

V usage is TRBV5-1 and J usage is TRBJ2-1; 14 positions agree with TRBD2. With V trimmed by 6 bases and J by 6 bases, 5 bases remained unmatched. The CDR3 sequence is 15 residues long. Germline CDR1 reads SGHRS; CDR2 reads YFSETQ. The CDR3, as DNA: TGCGCCAGCACCCCCGGGACTAGCGGGAGCAATGAGCAGTTCTTC. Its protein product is CASTPGTSGSNEQFF.

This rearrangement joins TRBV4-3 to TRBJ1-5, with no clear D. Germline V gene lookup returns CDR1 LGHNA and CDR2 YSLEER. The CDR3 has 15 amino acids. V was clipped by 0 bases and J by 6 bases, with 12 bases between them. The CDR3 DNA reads TGCGCCAGCAGCCAAGATCGGGGAGGGCCTCAGCCCCAGCATTTT. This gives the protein CASSQDRGGPQPQHF.

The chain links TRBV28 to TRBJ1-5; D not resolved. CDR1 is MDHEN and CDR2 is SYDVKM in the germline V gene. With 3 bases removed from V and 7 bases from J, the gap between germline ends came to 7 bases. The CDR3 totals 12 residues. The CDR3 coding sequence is TGTGCCAGCAGTTTCGCGGGGCAGCCCCAGCATTTT. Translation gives CASSFAGQPQHF. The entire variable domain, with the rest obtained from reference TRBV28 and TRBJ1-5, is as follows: DVKVTQSSRYLVKRTGEKVFLECVQDMDHENMFWYRQDPGLGLRLIYFSYDVKMKEKGDIPEGYSVSREKKERFSLILESASTNQTSMYLCASSFAGQPQHFGDGTRLSIL.

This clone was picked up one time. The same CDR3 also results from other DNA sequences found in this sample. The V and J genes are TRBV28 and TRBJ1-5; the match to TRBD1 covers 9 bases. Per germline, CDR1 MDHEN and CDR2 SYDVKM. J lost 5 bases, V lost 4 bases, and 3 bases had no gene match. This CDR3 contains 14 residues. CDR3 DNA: TGTGCCAGCAGTTCCGGACAGGGGCATCAGCCCCAGCATTTT. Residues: CASSSGQGHQPQHF.

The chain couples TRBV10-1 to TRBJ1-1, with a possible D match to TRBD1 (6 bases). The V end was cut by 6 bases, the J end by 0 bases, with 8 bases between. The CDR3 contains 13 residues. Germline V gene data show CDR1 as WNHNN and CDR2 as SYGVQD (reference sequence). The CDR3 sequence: CASRRTVNTEAFF. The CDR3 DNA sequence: TGCGCCAGCAGACGGACAGTGAACACTGAAGCTTTCTTT.

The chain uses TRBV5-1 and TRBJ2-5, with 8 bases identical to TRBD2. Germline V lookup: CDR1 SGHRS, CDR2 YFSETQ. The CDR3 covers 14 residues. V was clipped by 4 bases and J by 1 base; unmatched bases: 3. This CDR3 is CASSLTSGQETQYF. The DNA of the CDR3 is TGCGCCAGCAGCCTTACTAGCGGCCAAGAGACCCAGTACTTC.

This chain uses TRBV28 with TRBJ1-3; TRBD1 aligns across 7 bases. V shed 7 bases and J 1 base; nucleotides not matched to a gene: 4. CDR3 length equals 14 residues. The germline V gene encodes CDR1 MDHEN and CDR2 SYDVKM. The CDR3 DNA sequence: TGTGCCAGCATAGAGGGACAGTCTGGAAACACCATATATTTT. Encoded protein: CASIEGQSGNTIYF.

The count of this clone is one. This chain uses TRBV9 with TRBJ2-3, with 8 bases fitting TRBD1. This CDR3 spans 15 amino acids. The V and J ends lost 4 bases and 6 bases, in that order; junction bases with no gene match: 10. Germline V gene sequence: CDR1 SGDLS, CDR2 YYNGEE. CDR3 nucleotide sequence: TGTGCCAGCAGCAGACAGGGGATGGGTAGGGATACGCAGTATTTT. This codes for CASSRQGMGRDTQYF.

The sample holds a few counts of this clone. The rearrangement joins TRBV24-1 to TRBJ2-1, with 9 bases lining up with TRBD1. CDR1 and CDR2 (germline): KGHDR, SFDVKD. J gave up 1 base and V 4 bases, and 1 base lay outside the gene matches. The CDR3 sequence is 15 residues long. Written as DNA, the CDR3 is TGTGCCACCAGTGAAGGGACAGGGTCCTACAATGAGCAGTTCTTC. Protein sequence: CATSEGTGSYNEQFF.

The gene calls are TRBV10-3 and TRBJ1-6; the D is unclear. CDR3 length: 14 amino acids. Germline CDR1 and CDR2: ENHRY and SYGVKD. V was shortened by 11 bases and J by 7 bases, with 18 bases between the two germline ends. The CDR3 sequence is CAAGLAVGNSPLHF. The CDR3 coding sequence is TGTGCCGCCGGATTAGCGGTTGGGAATTCACCCCTCCACTTT.

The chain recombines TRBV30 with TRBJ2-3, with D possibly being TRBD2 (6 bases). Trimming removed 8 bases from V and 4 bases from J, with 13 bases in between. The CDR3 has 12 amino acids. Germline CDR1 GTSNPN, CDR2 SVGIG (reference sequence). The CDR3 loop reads CAGKLASDTQYF. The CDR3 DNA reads TGTGCCGGAAAACTAGCATCAGATACGCAGTATTTT. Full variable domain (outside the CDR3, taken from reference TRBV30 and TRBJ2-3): SQTIHQWPATLVQPVGSPLSLECTVEGTSNPNLYWYRQAAGRGLQLLFYSVGIGQISSEVPQNLSASRPQDRQFILSSKKLLLSDSGFYLCAGKLASDTQYFGPGTRLTVL.

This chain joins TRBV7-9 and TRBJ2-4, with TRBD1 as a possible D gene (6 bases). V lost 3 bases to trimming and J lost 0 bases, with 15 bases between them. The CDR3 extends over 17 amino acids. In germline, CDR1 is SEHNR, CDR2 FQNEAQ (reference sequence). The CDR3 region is CASSFDARGLAKNIQYF. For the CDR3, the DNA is TGTGCCAGCAGCTTTGACGCGAGGGGGTTAGCCAAAAACATTCAGTACTTC. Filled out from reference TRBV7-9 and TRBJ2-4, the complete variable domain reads DTGVSQNPRHKITKRGQNVTFRCDPISEHNRLYWYRQTLGQGPEFLTYFQNEAQLEKSRLLSDRFSAERPKGSFSTLEIQRTEQGDSAMYLCASSFDARGLAKNIQYFGAGTRLSVL.

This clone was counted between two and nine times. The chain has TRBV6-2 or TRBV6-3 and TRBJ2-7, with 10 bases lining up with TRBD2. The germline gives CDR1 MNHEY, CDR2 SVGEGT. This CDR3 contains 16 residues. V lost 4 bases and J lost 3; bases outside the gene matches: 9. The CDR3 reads CASSSGTSVNSYEQYF. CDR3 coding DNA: TGTGCCAGCAGTTCCGGGACTAGCGTAAATAGCTACGAGCAGTACTTC.

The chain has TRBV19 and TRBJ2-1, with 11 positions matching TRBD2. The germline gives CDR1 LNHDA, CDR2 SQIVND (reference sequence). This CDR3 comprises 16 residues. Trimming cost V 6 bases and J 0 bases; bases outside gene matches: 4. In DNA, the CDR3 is TGTGCCAGTAGGGGGGGACTAGCGGACTCCTACAATGAGCAGTTCTTC. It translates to CASRGGLADSYNEQFF.

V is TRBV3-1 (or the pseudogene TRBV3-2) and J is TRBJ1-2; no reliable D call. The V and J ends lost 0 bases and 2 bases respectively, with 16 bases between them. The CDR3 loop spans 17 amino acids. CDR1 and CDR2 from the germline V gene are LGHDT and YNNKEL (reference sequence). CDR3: CASSQDQGRDWNYGYTF. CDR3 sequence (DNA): TGTGCCAGCAGCCAAGATCAAGGGAGAGATTGGAACTATGGCTACACCTTC.